The rows below give T cell receptor beta chains drawn from one sample of a study of blood T cells in healthy people across ages. TCRdb recomputed calls from the 5' RACE reads with MiXCR, one row per CDR3 protein. The sample shows around 1,700,000 distinct CDR3 sequences, over 25% of them seen only once. Sequencing was carried out using blood. These receptors were obtained from a woman aged 25 to 39 in good health. CDR3s include the opening cysteine and the closing phenylalanine or tryptophan. D genes are given only for firm matches. Size is stated for part of the rows, as once, few or many counts, or as a class when the clone is expanded.

cdr3_nt,cdr3_aa,v_call,d_call,j_call,clone_size
TGTGCCAGCAGCCCGCGGTGGGGGGAGATTATGAACACTGAAGCTTTCTTT,CASSPRWGEIMNTEAFF,TRBV7-9,NA,TRBJ1-1,NA
TGCGGCGTTGAGGATGTCACTGAAGCTTTCTTT,CGVEDVTEAFF,TRBV29-1,NA,TRBJ1-1,NA
TGCGCCAGCAGCTTGAAGAGACAAACCCACGAGCAGTACTTC,CASSLKRQTHEQYF,TRBV5-1,NA,TRBJ2-7,NA
TGCGCCAGCAGCGGCGCAGGGTCTTCCTACGAGCAGTACTTC,CASSGAGSSYEQYF,TRBV4-1,NA,TRBJ2-7,many
TGTGCCAGCAGCTGGGGACTAGCGGGAGCCGAGCAGTACTTC,CASSWGLAGAEQYF,TRBV7-9,TRBD2,TRBJ2-7,NA
TGTGCCACCAGCAGAGATAACACGGGGAACACTGAAGCTTTCTTT,CATSRDNTGNTEAFF,TRBV15,NA,TRBJ1-1,few
TGCGCCAGCAGCCAAAAAGTCACTAGCACAGATACGCAGTATTTT,CASSQKVTSTDTQYF,TRBV4-1,NA,TRBJ2-3,many
TGCAGTGGGAAGCGGGGAGAGACCCAGGACTTC,CSGKRGETQDF,TRBV20-1,TRBD2,TRBJ2-5,NA
TGTGCCAGCAGTTTAGCGCAAGGGGTTACTAACTATGGCTACACCTTC,CASSLAQGVTNYGYTF,TRBV12-3/TRBV12-4,NA,TRBJ1-2,NA
TGTGCCAGCAGTCCCCGGACACAGCTCCATAGCAATCAGCCCCAGCATTTT,CASSPRTQLHSNQPQHF,TRBV27,NA,TRBJ1-5,NA
TGTGCCAGCAGCGTAGTGTCGAGGGCCGGGGAGCTGTTTTTT,CASSVVSRAGELFF,TRBV9,NA,TRBJ2-2,NA
TGCAGTGCTAGAGGTGACAGAGAGAATCAGCCCCAGCATTTT,CSARGDRENQPQHF,TRBV20-1,NA,TRBJ1-5,NA
TGTGCCAGCAGCTTTATGCGAGGGGCGAACACCGGGGAGCTGTTTTTT,CASSFMRGANTGELFF,TRBV7-9,NA,TRBJ2-2,NA
TGTGCCAGCTCCCTGAGCCAGCGGGGAAATGAGCAGTTCTTC,CASSLSQRGNEQFF,TRBV28,TRBD2,TRBJ2-1,few
TGCAGCGTTGCGGGGGACGGGTCCAAAAACATTCAGTACTTC,CSVAGDGSKNIQYF,TRBV29-1,NA,TRBJ2-4,many
TGTGCCATCAGCGGTAGTGAGATGGGCCAGCCCCAGCATTTT,CAISGSEMGQPQHF,TRBV10-3,NA,TRBJ1-5,few
TGTGCCAGCAGTTTGAGTAGCGGGAGTAAGGATATGCAGTATTTT,CASSLSSGSKDMQYF,TRBV12-3/TRBV12-4,TRBD2,TRBJ2-3,NA
TGCAGCGTTGTGGGGGGTGACAGAAGCTCCTACGAGCAGTACTTC,CSVVGGDRSSYEQYF,TRBV29-1,NA,TRBJ2-7,few
TGTGCCATCAGTGAAATCGGGACTTGCTACGGCTACACCTTC,CAISEIGTCYGYTF,TRBV10-3,NA,TRBJ1-2,NA
TGTGCCAGCAGGACCTCGAGCTCCTACAATGAGCAGTTCTTC,CASRTSSSYNEQFF,TRBV5-1,NA,TRBJ2-1,many
TGTGCCAGCAGTCCTAGCGGGAACCTGTACAATGAGCAGTTCTTC,CASSPSGNLYNEQFF,TRBV9,TRBD2,TRBJ2-1,few
TGCAGTGCCGGAAAGAAACCGGGACAGGGAGGTTTTAGGAGCTATGGCTACACCTTC,CSAGKKPGQGGFRSYGYTF,TRBV20-1,TRBD1,TRBJ1-2,NA
TGCGCCAGCAGCTTGGAGGGGACAACCGGGGCCAACGTCCTGACTTTC,CASSLEGTTGANVLTF,TRBV5-1,NA,TRBJ2-6,few
TGCGCCAGCACCGGCTCGGGCGGGGACTACGAGCAGTACTTC,CASTGSGGDYEQYF,TRBV5-1,NA,TRBJ2-7,NA
TGCGCCAGCAGTCCAGCTATAGCGGGGGCCTCCCCTGAGCAGTACTTC,CASSPAIAGASPEQYF,TRBV10-2,TRBD2,TRBJ2-7,few
TGTGCCAGCAGCCCCGGATCGGCAGTCCGGGAGCAGTTCTTC,CASSPGSAVREQFF,TRBV3-1,NA,TRBJ2-1,NA
TGCGCCAGCAGCCTCGTTTCGGGGGCCACCCAAGAGACCCAGTACTTC,CASSLVSGATQETQYF,TRBV5-1,NA,TRBJ2-5,NA
TGCGCCAGCAGCCCGAAAAAAAACACCTACCAAGAGACCCAGTACTTC,CASSPKKNTYQETQYF,TRBV5-1,NA,TRBJ2-5,few
TGTGCCAGCAGCTGGGTTGGGAGGTTACAGGAGGAGCAGTACTTC,CASSWVGRLQEEQYF,TRBV7-2,NA,TRBJ2-5,few
TGTGCCATCAGTCAAAGACAGGCTTCAGGCACTGAAGCTTTCTTT,CAISQRQASGTEAFF,TRBV10-3,NA,TRBJ1-1,few
TGTGCCAGCGGTAGACTAGCGGAGAGCTCCTACGAGCAGTACTTC,CASGRLAESSYEQYF,TRBV5-5,TRBD2,TRBJ2-7,few
TGTGCCAGCACCCTCTACCCAGAGACCCAGTACTTC,CASTLYPETQYF,TRBV6-2/TRBV6-3,NA,TRBJ2-5,many
TGTGCCAGCAGCCATGATTCCTACAATGAGCAGTACTTC,CASSHDSYNEQYF,TRBV7-6,NA,TRBJ2-7,few
TGTGCCATCAGGAGGGGGTACGGCAATCAGCCCCAGCATTTT,CAIRRGYGNQPQHF,TRBV6-5,NA,TRBJ1-5,NA
TGCGCCAGCAGCCCTAAGTTGCCCGCCTACAATGAGCAGTTCTTC,CASSPKLPAYNEQFF,TRBV5-1,NA,TRBJ2-1,once
TGTGCCAGCAGTTTGGGGACAGCGGTTGAAGCTTTCTTT,CASSLGTAVEAFF,TRBV6-5,TRBD1,TRBJ1-1,few
TGTGCCAGCAGCCCCACCCAGTATGAAGCTTTCTTT,CASSPTQYEAFF,TRBV11-2,NA,TRBJ1-1,NA
TGTGCCAGCAGGGGTTTAGGACCCACAGATACGCAGTATTTT,CASRGLGPTDTQYF,TRBV12-3/TRBV12-4,NA,TRBJ2-3,NA
TGTGCCAGCAGGGCCGATCGAGACACCTACAATGAGCAGTTCTTC,CASRADRDTYNEQFF,TRBV6-5,NA,TRBJ2-1,few
TGTGCCAGCGGCACCCGACAGGGCTACTATGGCTACACCTTC,CASGTRQGYYGYTF,TRBV6-2/TRBV6-3,TRBD1,TRBJ1-2,many
TGTGCCAGTAGTATTGGTAAGGGAACAGATACGCAGTATTTT,CASSIGKGTDTQYF,TRBV19,NA,TRBJ2-3,NA
TGCGCCAGCAGCCAAGAGCAGGGACAGGGGTACGAGCAGTACTTC,CASSQEQGQGYEQYF,TRBV4-3,TRBD1,TRBJ2-7,NA
TGTGCCGGCAGCTTGGACAGGGGGCCTGGCTACACCTTC,CAGSLDRGPGYTF,TRBV12-1,NA,TRBJ1-2,NA
TGCAGTGCTAGTCAAGGAGACAGGGAAGCAGATACGCAGTATTTT,CSASQGDREADTQYF,TRBV20-1,TRBD1,TRBJ2-3,NA
TGTGCCAGCAGCTTTACGACAGCAACCTTC,CASSFTTATF,TRBV7-9,NA,TRBJ1-2,NA
TGTGCCAGCAGCAAGGGACACGCGGGGGAGACCCAGTACTTC,CASSKGHAGETQYF,TRBV5-6,NA,TRBJ2-5,few
TGTGCCAGCAGTGGGTATAGGGCAGGGGCCAACGTCCTGACTTTC,CASSGYRAGANVLTF,TRBV2,NA,TRBJ2-6,NA
TGCAGTGCTTACGACTTAGCGGGAGACAGCTACGAGCAGTACTTC,CSAYDLAGDSYEQYF,TRBV20-1,TRBD2,TRBJ2-7,many
TGTGCCAGCTCTGGCCTAGCGGGAGGGTCCGATGAGCAGTTCTTC,CASSGLAGGSDEQFF,TRBV18,TRBD2,TRBJ2-1,few
TGCAGTGTAGCTGGGGCAGGGGAAGGTTACGAGCAGTACTTC,CSVAGAGEGYEQYF,TRBV29-1,NA,TRBJ2-7,many
TGTGCCAGCAGCCTAAGCCCGGGACAAACTACGGGCTACACCTTC,CASSLSPGQTTGYTF,TRBV7-2,NA,TRBJ1-2,many
TGCGCCAGCAGCTTGGCCGGGGGTAGCGGGAGCGATACGCAGTATTTT,CASSLAGGSGSDTQYF,TRBV5-1,TRBD2,TRBJ2-3,NA
TGTGCCAGGAAAGACAGGACAGGAGTTACCTACGAGCAGTACTTC,CARKDRTGVTYEQYF,TRBV12-3/TRBV12-4,TRBD1,TRBJ2-7,NA